This T cell receptor beta chain was found in a study of beta chain features in type 1 diabetes. Expressed TCRB transcripts were sequenced because the entire RNA isolate underwent reverse transcription. The assay was immunoSEQ multiplex PCR, and TCRdb's table has in-frame clones only and misses some. The sample lists 600,000 or so clones, over 10% seen once, with more than 0.1% in the top ten. General study findings and limits: The question of HLA type influencing TCRB rearrangement was one that remained unresolved here. Shortening of TCRB CDR3s, moderate but significant, appeared in all four CD4+ subsets of Type 1 diabetes patients.

V was shortened by 3 bases and J by 3 bases, with 8 bases between the two germline ends. This CDR3 has 13 amino acids. Germline lookup yields CDR1 KGHSH and CDR2 LQKENI. A word on this clone: Its antigen is not known.

There was one heparinised blood draw per donor, averaging about 116 mL. Using CD45RO/CCR7/CD25/CD127/CD95/CD27, CD4+ naive, central memory, regulatory and stem cell-like memory cells were sorted. The TCR was taken from a man aged 30 to 45 with type 1 diabetes. This chain links TRBV18 with TRBJ2-5, with D unclear. Sequenced sample: naive CD4+ T cells from blood. The CDR3 coding sequence is TGTGCCAGCTCACCCCGTCTAGAAGAGACCCAGTACTTC. Residues: CASSPRLEETQYF.